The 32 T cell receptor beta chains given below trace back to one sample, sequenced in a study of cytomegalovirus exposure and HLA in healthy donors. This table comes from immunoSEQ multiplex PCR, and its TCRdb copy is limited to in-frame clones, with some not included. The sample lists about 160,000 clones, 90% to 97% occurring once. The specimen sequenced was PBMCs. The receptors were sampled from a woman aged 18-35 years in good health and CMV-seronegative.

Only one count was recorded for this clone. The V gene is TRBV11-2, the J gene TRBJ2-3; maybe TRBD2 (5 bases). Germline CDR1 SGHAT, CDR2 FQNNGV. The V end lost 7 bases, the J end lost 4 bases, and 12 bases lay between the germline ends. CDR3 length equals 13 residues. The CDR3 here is CASTHAGADTQYF. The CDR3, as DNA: TGTGCCAGCACCCACGCCGGGGCAGATACGCAGTATTTT.

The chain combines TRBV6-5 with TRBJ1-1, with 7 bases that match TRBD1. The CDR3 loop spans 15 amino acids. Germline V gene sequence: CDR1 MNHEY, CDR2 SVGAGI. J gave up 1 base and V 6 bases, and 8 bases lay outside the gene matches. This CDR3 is CASRSGQQRNTEAFF. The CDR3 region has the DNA TGTGCCAGCAGGTCGGGACAGCAACGGAACACTGAAGCTTTCTTT.

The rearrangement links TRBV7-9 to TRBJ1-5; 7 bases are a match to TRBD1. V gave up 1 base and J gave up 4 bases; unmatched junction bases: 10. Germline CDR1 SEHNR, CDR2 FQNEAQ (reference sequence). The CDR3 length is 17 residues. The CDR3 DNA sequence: TGTGCCAGCAGCTTAGTGGAGTCAGGGGGATCGAATCAGCCCCAGCATTTT. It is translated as CASSLVESGGSNQPQHF.

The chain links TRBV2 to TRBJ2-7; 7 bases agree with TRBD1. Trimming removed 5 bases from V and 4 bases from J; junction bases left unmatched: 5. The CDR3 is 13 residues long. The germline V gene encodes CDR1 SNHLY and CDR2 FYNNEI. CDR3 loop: CASSTGVVYEQYF. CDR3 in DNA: TGTGCCAGCAGTACAGGGGTCGTGTACGAGCAGTACTTC. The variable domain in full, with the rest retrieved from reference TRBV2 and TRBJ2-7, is EPEVTQTPSHQVTQMGQEVILRCVPISNHLYFYWYRQILGQKVEFLVSFYNNEISEKSEIFDDQFSVERPDGSNFTLKIRSTKLEDSAMYFCASSTGVVYEQYFGPGTRLTVT.

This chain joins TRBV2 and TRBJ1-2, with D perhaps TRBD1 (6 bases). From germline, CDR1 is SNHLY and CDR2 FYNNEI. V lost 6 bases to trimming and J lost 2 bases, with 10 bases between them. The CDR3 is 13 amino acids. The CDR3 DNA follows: TGTGCCAGCAGACCGGACAGCAACTATGGCTACACCTTC. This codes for CASRPDSNYGYTF.

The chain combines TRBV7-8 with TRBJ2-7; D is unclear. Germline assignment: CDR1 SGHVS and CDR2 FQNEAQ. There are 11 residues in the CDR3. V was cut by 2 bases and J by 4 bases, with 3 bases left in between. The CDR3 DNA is TGTGCCAGCAGCTTAACTTACGAGCAGTACTTC. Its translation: CASSLTYEQYF.

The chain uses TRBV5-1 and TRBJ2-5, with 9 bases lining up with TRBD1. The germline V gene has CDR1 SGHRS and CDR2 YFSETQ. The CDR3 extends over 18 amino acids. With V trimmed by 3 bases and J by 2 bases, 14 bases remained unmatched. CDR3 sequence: CASSYRDRAFEAQETQYF. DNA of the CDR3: TGCGCCAGCAGCTACCGGGACAGGGCCTTCGAAGCTCAAGAGACCCAGTACTTC.

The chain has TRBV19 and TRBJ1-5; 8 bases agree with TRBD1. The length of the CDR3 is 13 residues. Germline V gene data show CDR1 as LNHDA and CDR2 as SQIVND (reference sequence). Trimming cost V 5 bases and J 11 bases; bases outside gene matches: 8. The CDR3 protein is CASSSSGGEAQHF. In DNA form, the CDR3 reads TGTGCCAGTAGTTCCTCAGGGGGCGAGGCCCAGCATTTT.

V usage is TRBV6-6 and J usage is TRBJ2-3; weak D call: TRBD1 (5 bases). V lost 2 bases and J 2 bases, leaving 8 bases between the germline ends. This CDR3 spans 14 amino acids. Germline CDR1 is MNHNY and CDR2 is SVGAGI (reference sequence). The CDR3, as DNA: TGTGCCAGCAGTTACGACAGAGACACAGATACGCAGTATTTT. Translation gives CASSYDRDTDTQYF.

Here the CDR3 DNA reads TGTGCCAGCAGCTTAACGCGGGGCTCCTACAATGAGCAGTTCTTC. Translation gives CASSLTRGSYNEQFF. The V call is TRBV11-2, the J call TRBJ2-1; tentative D call: TRBD2 (6 bases). With 2 bases removed from V and 0 bases from J, the gap between germline ends came to 8 bases. There are 15 residues in the CDR3. Germline V gives CDR1 SGHAT, CDR2 FQNNGV.

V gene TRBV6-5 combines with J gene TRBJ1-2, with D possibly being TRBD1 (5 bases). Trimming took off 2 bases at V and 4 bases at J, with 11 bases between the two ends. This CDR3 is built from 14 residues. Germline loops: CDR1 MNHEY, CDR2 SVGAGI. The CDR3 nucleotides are TGTGCCAGCAGTTACACGCAGGGAGGCTATGGCTACACCTTC. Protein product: CASSYTQGGYGYTF.

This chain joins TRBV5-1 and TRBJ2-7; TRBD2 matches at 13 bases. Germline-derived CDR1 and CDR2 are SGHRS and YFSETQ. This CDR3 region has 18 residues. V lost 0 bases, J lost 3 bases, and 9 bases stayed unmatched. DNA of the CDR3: TGCGCCAGCAGCTTGGCACCGGGACTAGCGGGGATATACTACGAGCAGTACTTC. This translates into CASSLAPGLAGIYYEQYF. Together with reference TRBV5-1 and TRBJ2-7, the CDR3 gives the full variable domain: KAGVTQTPRYLIKTRGQQVTLSCSPISGHRSVSWYQQTPGQGLQFLFEYFSETQRNKGNFPGRFSGRQFSNSRSEMNVSTLELGDSALYLCASSLAPGLAGIYYEQYFGPGTRLTVT.

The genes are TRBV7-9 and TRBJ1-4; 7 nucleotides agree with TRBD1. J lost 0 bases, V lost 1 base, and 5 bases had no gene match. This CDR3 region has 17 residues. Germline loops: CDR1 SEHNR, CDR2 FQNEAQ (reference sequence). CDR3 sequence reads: CASSLVRDSSTNEKLFF. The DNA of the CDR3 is TGTGCCAGCAGCTTAGTCCGGGACAGTTCAACTAATGAAAAACTGTTTTTT.

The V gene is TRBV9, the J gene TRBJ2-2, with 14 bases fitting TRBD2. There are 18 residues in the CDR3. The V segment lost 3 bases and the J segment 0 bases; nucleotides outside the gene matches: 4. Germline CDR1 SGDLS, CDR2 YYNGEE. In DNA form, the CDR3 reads TGTGCCAGCAGCGGGGGACTAGCGGGGGTCTCGAACACCGGGGAGCTGTTTTTT. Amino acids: CASSGGLAGVSNTGELFF.

The CDR3 DNA reads as TGTGCCACCAGCAGAGATGAGGAAGAGGGAGGTGAAAAACTGTTTTTT. This translates into CATSRDEEEGGEKLFF. The genes are TRBV15 and TRBJ1-4; the D is unclear. Germline values: CDR1 LNHNV, CDR2 YYDKDF (reference sequence). The V gene lost 0 bases and the J gene lost 7 bases, with 15 bases spanning the gap. The CDR3 loop spans 16 amino acids.

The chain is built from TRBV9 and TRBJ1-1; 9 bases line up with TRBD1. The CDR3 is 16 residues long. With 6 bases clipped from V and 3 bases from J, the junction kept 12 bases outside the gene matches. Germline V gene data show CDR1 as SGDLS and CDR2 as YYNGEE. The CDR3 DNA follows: TGTGCCAGCAAGGGAGGGATGGACAGGGGCGACACTGAAGCTTTCTTT. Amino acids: CASKGGMDRGDTEAFF.

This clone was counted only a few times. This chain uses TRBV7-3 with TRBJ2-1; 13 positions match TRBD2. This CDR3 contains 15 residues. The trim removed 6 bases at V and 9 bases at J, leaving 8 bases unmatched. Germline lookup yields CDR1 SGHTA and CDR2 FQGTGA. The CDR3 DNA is TGTGCCAGCAGTACACTAGCGGGGGGGCTGGGTGAGCAGTTCTTC. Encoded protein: CASSTLAGGLGEQFF.

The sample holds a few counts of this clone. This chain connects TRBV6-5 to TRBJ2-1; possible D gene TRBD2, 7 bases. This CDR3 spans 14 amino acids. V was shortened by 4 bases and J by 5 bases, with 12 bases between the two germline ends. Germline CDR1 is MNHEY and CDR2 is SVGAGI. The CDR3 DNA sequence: TGTGCCAGCAGTTCCGCCGGGGGGCACAATGAGCAGTTCTTC. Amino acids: CASSSAGGHNEQFF.

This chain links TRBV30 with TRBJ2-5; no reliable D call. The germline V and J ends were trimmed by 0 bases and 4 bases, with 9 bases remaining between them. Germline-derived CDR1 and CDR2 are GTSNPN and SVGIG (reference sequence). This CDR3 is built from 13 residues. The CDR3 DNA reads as TGTGCCTGGAGTGTACGGTCCGGAGAGACCCAGTACTTC. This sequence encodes CAWSVRSGETQYF. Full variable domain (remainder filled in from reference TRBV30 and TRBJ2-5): SQTIHQWPATLVQPVGSPLSLECTVEGTSNPNLYWYRQAAGRGLQLLFYSVGIGQISSEVPQNLSASRPQDRQFILSSKKLLLSDSGFYLCAWSVRSGETQYFGPGTRLLVL.

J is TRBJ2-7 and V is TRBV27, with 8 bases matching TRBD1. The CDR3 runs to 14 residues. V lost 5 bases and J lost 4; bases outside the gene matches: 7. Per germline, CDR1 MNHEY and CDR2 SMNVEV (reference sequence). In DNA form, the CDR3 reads TGTGCCAGCAGTATAGGGACAGGTGGTTACGAGCAGTACTTC. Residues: CASSIGTGGYEQYF.

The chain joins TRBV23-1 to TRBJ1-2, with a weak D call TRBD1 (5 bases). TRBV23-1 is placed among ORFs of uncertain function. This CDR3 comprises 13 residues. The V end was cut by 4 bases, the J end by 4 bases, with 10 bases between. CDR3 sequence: CASSPTVLYGYTF. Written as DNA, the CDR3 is TGCGCCAGCAGTCCGACAGTCCTCTATGGCTACACCTTC.

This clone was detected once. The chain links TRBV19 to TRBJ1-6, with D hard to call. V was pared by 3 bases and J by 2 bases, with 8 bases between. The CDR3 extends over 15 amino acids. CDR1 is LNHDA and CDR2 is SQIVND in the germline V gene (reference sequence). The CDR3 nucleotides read TGTGCCAGTAGTATCGGCCAGGCCTATAATTCACCCCTCCACTTT. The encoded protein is CASSIGQAYNSPLHF.

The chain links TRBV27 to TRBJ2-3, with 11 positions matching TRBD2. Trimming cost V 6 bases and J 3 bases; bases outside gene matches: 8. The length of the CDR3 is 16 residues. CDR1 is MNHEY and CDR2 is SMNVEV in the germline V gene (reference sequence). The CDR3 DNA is TGTGCCAGCAGATTGACAATAGCGGGGGGGACAGATACGCAGTATTTT. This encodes CASRLTIAGGTDTQYF.

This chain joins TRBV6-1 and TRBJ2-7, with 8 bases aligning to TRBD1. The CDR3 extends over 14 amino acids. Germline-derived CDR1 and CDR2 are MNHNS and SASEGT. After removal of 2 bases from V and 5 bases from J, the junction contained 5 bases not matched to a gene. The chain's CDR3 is CASSEIQGANEQYF. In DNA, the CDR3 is TGTGCCAGCAGTGAAATTCAGGGGGCTAACGAGCAGTACTTC.

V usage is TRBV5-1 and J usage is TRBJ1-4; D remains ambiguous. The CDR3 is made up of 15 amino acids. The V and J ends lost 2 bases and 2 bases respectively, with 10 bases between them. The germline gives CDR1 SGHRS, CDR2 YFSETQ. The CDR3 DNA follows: TGCGCCAGCAGCTTCACACAGTCCACTAATGAAAAACTGTTTTTT. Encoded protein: CASSFTQSTNEKLFF.

For the CDR3, the DNA is TGCGCCAGCAGCCAAGATCGAGGGACAAAGACCCAGTACTTC. It codes for CASSQDRGTKTQYF. The chain is built from TRBV4-3 and TRBJ2-5, with D maybe TRBD1 (6 bases). Trimming shortened V by 0 bases and J by 6 bases, and 11 bases separated the two germline ends. Germline V gives CDR1 LGHNA, CDR2 YSLEER. The CDR3 sequence is 14 residues long.

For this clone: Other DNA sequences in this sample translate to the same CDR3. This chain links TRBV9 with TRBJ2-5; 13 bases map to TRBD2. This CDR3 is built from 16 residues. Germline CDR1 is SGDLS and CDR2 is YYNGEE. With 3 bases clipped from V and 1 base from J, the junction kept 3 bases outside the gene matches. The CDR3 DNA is TGTGCCAGCAGCGCCCGACTAGCGGGGGGCCAAGAGACCCAGTACTTC. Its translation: CASSARLAGGQETQYF. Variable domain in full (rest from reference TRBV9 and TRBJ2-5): DSGVTQTPKHLITATGQRVTLRCSPRSGDLSVYWYQQSLDQGLQFLIQYYNGEERAKGNILERFSAQQFPDLHSELNLSSLELGDSALYFCASSARLAGGQETQYFGPGTRLLVL.

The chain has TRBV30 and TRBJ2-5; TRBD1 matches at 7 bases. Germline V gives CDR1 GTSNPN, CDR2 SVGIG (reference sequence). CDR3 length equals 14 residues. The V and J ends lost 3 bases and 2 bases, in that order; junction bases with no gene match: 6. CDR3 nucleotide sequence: TGTGCCTGGAGGGGGGACAGAAGGCAAGAGACCCAGTACTTC. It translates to CAWRGDRRQETQYF.

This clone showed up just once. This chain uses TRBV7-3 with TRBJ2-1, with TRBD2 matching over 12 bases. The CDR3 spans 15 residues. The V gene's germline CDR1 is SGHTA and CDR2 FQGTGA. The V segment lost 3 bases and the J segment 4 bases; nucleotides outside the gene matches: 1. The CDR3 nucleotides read TGTGCCAGCAGCTTTGGACTAGCGGGGTACAATGAGCAGTTCTTC. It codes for CASSFGLAGYNEQFF.

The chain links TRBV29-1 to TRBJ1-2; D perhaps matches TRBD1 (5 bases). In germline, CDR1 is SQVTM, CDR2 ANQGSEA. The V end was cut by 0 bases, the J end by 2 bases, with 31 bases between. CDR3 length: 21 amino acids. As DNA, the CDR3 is TGCAGCGTTGAAGATATCGGTCTCCCCACCAAGGACGGACAATGGAACTATGGCTACACCTTC. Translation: CSVEDIGLPTKDGQWNYGYTF.

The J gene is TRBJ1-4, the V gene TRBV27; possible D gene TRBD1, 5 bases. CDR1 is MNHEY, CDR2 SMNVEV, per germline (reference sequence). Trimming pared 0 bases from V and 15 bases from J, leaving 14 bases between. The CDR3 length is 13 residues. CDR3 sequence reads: CASSLSNLRQLFF. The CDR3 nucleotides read TGTGCCAGCAGTTTATCGAACCTCCGACAGTTGTTTTTT. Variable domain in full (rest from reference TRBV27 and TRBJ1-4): EAQVTQNPRYLITVTGKKLTVTCSQNMNHEYMSWYRQDPGLGLRQIYYSMNVEVTDKGDVPEGYKVSRKEKRNFPLILESPSPNQTSLYFCASSLSNLRQLFFGSGTQLSVL.

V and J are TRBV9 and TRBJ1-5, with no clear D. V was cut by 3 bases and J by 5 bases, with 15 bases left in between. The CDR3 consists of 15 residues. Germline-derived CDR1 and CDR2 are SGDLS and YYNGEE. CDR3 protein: CASSEGGQPYQPQHF. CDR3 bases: TGTGCCAGCAGCGAGGGAGGGCAGCCATATCAGCCCCAGCATTTT.